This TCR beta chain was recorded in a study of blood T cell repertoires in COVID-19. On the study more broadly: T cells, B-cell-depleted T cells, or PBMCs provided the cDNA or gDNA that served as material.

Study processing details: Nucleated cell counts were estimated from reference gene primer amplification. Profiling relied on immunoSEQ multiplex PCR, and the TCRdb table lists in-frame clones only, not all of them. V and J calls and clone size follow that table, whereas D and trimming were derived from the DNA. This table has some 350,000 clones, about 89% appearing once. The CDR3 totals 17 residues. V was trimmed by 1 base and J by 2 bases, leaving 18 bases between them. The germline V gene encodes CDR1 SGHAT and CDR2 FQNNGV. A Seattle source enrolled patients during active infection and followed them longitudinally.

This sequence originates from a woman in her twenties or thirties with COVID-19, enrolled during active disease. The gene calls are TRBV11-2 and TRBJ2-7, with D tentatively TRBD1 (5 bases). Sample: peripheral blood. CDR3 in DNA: TGTGCCAGCAGCTTAGGAAAGCTCCGGACACCAACCTACGAGCAGTACGTC. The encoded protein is CASSLGKLRTPTYEQYV.